What follows describes a single T cell receptor beta chain. Per the original data handling: Reference gene primers were amplified, and this amplification served to estimate nucleated cell counts. Profiled with immunoSEQ multiplex PCR; TCRdb holds only in-frame clones, not every one. The D gene and trimming were derived from the DNA, and the V and J assignments and clone size from that table. The top ten hold about 0.6% of the sample, which has around 80,000 clones, around nine tenths seen once. CDR3 size: 15 residues. With 0 bases clipped from V and 0 bases from J, the junction kept 4 bases outside the gene matches. CDR1 is SQVTM and CDR2 is ANQGSEA in the germline V gene. This sample was included in a study of blood T cell repertoires in COVID-19. Study-wide context: In each case, the material was cDNA or gDNA derived from T cells, B-cell-depleted T cells, or PBMCs.

Sample: peripheral blood. The clonotype comes from a man in his sixties with acute or convalescent COVID-19. J is TRBJ2-7 and V is TRBV29-1; 8 nucleotides line up with TRBD1. CDR3 region: CSVEDLQGASYEQYF. In DNA form, the CDR3 reads TGCAGCGTTGAAGATCTTCAGGGGGCCTCCTACGAGCAGTACTTC.